The entry below describes one T cell receptor (beta chain). Its antigen is still unknown. CDR1 is MNHNS, CDR2 SASEGT, per germline. The CDR3 extends over 13 amino acids. V was trimmed by 5 bases and J by 5 bases, leaving 12 bases between them. The data are from a study of T cell responses to AZD1222 COVID-19 vaccine. In the study overall: Second doses that came at about 4 or about 12 weeks were put together. Study-level results: Targeting of unmutated variant regions was reportedly seen in nearly half of spike-specific TCRs. Recipients of two AZD1222 doses showed rising Spike-specific TCR breadth and depth. It should be noted that donors were predominantly white British and more often female, and clonal diversity was possibly underestimated.

Profiling relied on immunoSEQ multiplex PCR, and the TCRdb table lists in-frame clones only, not all of them. This sample has about 180,000 clones, with 87% found just once. The source material was peripheral blood, sampled on day 0 of AZD1222 vaccination. The V and J genes are TRBV6-1 and TRBJ1-1; D possibly corresponds to TRBD1 (5 bases). The receptor was derived from an adult in good health. The CDR3 spells CASSSGGGTEAFF. The CDR3 DNA sequence: TGTGCCAGCAGTTCGGGGGGTGGTACTGAAGCTTTCTTT.